The 3 T cell receptor beta chains in this list originate from one sample, sequenced in a study of T cells after yellow fever vaccination. TCRdb processed the 5' RACE reads anew with MiXCR; each CDR3 protein has one entry. The sample yields a few hundred thousand distinct CDR3 sequences, around 4.9% seen once. The sequencing used CD4+ T cells sorted from PBMCs, collected on the day of the yellow fever booster vaccination. These receptors were taken from a man between 18 and 35 years old who received the YFV17D yellow fever vaccine.

There are a few counts of this clonotype. The chain carries TRBV5-5 and TRBJ2-3, with 8 nucleotides matching TRBD2. Per the germline V gene, CDR1 is SGHKS and CDR2 is YYEKEE (reference sequence). The CDR3 length is 15 residues. V dropped 4 bases and J dropped 4; count of bases not matched to a gene: 8. CDR3 DNA: TGTGCCAGCAGCCGACCTCCGCGGGGGGCAGATACGCAGTATTTT. This codes for CASSRPPRGADTQYF.

This clonotype was observed a handful of times. V gene TRBV5-1 combines with J gene TRBJ2-3; 7 bases align to TRBD1. Trimming cost V 4 bases and J 5 bases; bases outside gene matches: 7. This CDR3 comprises 14 residues. Germline-derived CDR1 and CDR2 are SGHRS and YFSETQ. The CDR3 nucleotides are TGCGCCAGCAGCCCCGGGACAGACGGAGATACGCAGTATTTT. Amino acids: CASSPGTDGDTQYF.

The chain couples TRBV12-3 or TRBV12-4 to TRBJ2-1; 7 bases match TRBD1. The CDR3 runs to 16 residues. V shed 6 bases, J shed 6 bases, and the junction held 14 bases outside the gene matches. As DNA, the CDR3 is TGTGCCAGCAGACCACCGAGACAGGGAATCCCCAATGAGCAGTTCTTC. It specifies CASRPPRQGIPNEQFF.